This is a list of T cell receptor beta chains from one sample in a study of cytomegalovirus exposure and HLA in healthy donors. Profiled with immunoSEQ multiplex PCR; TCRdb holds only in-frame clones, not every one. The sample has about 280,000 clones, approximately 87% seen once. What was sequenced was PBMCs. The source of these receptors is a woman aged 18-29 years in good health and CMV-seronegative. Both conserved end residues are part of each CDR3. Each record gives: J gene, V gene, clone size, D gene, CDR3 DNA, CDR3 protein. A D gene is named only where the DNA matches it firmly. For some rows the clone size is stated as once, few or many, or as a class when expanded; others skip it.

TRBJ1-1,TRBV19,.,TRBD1,TGTGCCAGTAGTATAGCGACAGGGGGCTACACTGAAGCTTTCTTT,CASSIATGGYTEAFF
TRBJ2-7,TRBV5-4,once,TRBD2,TGTGCCAGCAGCTTGGGGACTAGACCCTACGAGCAGTACTTC,CASSLGTRPYEQYF
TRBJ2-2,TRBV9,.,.,TGTGCCAGCAGCGTAGATCCCAGGGGGGCGGACACCGGGGAGCTGTTTTTT,CASSVDPRGADTGELFF
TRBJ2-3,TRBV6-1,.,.,TGTGCCAGCAGCTATATACTAATGAGGGCAGATACGCAGTATTTT,CASSYILMRADTQYF
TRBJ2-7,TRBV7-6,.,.,TGTGCCAGCAGCTTAGAGGCGGGACGATACTACGAGCAGTACTTC,CASSLEAGRYYEQYF
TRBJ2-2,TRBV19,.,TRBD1,TGTGCCAGTAAACAGGGGGCTGGGGACACCGGGGAGCTGTTTTTT,CASKQGAGDTGELFF
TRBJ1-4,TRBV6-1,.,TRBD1,TGTGCCAGCAGTGGACAGGGTGTTATAGGAGTTAATGAAAAACTGTTTTTT,CASSGQGVIGVNEKLFF
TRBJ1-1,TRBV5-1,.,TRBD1,TGCGCCAGCAGCCGGGGACAGTCCCTAACTGAAGCTTTCTTT,CASSRGQSLTEAFF
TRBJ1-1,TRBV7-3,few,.,TGTGCCAGCAGCCCAGGGCAGGGCGCCTCGAGGACTGAAGCTTTCTTT,CASSPGQGASRTEAFF
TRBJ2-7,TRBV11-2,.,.,TGTGCCAGCAGCCGTTCACGGGACTACGAGCAGTACTTC,CASSRSRDYEQYF
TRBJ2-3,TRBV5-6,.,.,TGTGCCAGCAGCTTGCCTCCACAGTTGAAGGATACGCAGTATTTT,CASSLPPQLKDTQYF
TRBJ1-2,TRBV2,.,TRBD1,TGTGCCAGCAGTGCCGGGACAGGGAACTATGGCTACACCTTC,CASSAGTGNYGYTF
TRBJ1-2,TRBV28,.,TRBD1,TGTGCCAGCAGTTTAACGGGGACAGGGGGCGGCTACACCTTC,CASSLTGTGGGYTF
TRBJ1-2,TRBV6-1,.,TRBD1,TGTGCCAGCACAGGGGGCCCCGGAGAGTATGGCTACACCTTC,CASTGGPGEYGYTF
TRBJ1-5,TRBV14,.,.,TGTGCCAGCAGCATGGGCTTTTTAGACACCCAGCATTTT,CASSMGFLDTQHF
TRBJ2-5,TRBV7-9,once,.,TGTGCCAGCAGCTTGGGACTCGATCAAGAGACCCAGTACTTC,CASSLGLDQETQYF
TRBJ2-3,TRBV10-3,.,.,TGTGCCACGTCAGGGGCCCGCACAGATACGCAGTATTTT,CATSGARTDTQYF
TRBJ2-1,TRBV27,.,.,TGTGCCAGCAGTACACGGACTTACCCAATCTACAATGAGCAGTTCTTC,CASSTRTYPIYNEQFF